This record covers a single T cell receptor (beta chain). Its antigen remains unknown. This entry is derived from a study of early T cells in non-severe SARS-CoV-2 infection. Whole-study results and caveats: Matching results from VDJdb favored anti-spike CD8 responses, leaving private and CD4 specificities undetected.

Germline assignment: CDR1 SGHAT and CDR2 FQDESV (reference sequence). The length of the CDR3 is 15 residues. Trimming stripped 5 bases from V and 4 bases from J, with 15 bases between. The TCR library protocol attached unique molecular identifiers to the individual cDNA molecules. TCRdb processed the 5' RACE reads anew with MiXCR; each CDR3 protein has one entry. Of around 30,000 distinct CDR3 sequences in the sample, 8.5% to 10% were seen once. The TCR comes from an adult who was a healthcare worker with PCR-confirmed SARS-CoV-2 infection or an uninfected control (not recorded which). V is TRBV11-1 and J is TRBJ2-1, with D maybe TRBD2 (5 bases). Material: whole blood. CDR3 sequence: CASSPQLGIYNEQFF. Here the CDR3 DNA reads TGTGCCAGCAGCCCCCAACTAGGGATTTACAATGAGCAGTTCTTC.